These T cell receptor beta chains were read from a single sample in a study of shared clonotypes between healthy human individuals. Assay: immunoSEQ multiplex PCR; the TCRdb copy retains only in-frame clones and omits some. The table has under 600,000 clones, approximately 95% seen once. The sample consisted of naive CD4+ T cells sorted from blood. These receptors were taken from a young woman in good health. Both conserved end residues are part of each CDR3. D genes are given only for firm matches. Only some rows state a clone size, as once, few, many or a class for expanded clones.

CDR3 DNA: TGTGCCACCAATGCCCCAAGAGGGGCCGGCTACACCTTC; CDR3 protein: CATNAPRGAGYTF; J gene: TRBJ1-2; D gene: .; clone size: .; V gene: TRBV6-1
CDR3 DNA: TGTGCCAGCAGTTGGTCCGATGGAAACTCTGGGGCCAACGTCCTGACTTTC; CDR3 protein: CASSWSDGNSGANVLTF; J gene: TRBJ2-6; D gene: .; clone size: .; V gene: TRBV6-8
CDR3 DNA: TGTGCCAGCAGTCGGACAGGGGAATTCCACAATGAGCAGTTCTTC; CDR3 protein: CASSRTGEFHNEQFF; J gene: TRBJ2-1; D gene: TRBD1; clone size: .; V gene: TRBV6-1
CDR3 DNA: TGTGCCAGCAGCCGCCGGGACAGGGAGTCCCACGAGCAGTACTTC; CDR3 protein: CASSRRDRESHEQYF; J gene: TRBJ2-7; D gene: TRBD1; clone size: .; V gene: TRBV7-9
CDR3 DNA: TGTGCCAGCAGTGAGCCGGGACAGGGGGACTACGAGCAGTACTTC; CDR3 protein: CASSEPGQGDYEQYF; J gene: TRBJ2-7; D gene: TRBD1; clone size: .; V gene: TRBV28
CDR3 DNA: TGTGCCAGTAGATCACAGGGGGCCCTGAACACTGAAGCTTTCTTT; CDR3 protein: CASRSQGALNTEAFF; J gene: TRBJ1-1; D gene: TRBD1; clone size: .; V gene: TRBV19
CDR3 DNA: TGTGCCAGCAGTGACGGGATAGCGGGAGAAGAGGGCAATGAGCAGTTCTTC; CDR3 protein: CASSDGIAGEEGNEQFF; J gene: TRBJ2-1; D gene: TRBD2; clone size: .; V gene: TRBV25-1
CDR3 DNA: TGTGCCAGCAGCCGACCCGGTAAAGGGGCCAACGTCCTGACTTTC; CDR3 protein: CASSRPGKGANVLTF; J gene: TRBJ2-6; D gene: .; clone size: .; V gene: TRBV7-9
CDR3 DNA: TGTGCCAGCAGTAACCAGGGTCGGACTGAAGCTTTCTTT; CDR3 protein: CASSNQGRTEAFF; J gene: TRBJ1-1; D gene: .; clone size: .; V gene: TRBV6-5
CDR3 DNA: TGTGCCAGCAGCGTTGGGGACAGATCCTCCTATGGCTACACCTTC; CDR3 protein: CASSVGDRSSYGYTF; J gene: TRBJ1-2; D gene: TRBD1; clone size: once; V gene: TRBV9